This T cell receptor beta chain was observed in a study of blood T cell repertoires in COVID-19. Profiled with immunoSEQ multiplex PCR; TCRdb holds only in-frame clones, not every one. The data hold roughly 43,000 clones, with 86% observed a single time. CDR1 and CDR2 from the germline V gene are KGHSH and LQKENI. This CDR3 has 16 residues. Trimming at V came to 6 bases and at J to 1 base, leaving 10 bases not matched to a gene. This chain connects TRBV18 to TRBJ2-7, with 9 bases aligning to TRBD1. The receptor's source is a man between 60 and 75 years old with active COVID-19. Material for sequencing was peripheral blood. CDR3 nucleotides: TGTGCCAGCTCGCGGGGAGGGGGACAGGGATCCTACGAGCAGTACTTC. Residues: CASSRGGGQGSYEQYF. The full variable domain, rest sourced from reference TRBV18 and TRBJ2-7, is NAGVMQNPRHLVRRRGQEARLRCSPMKGHSHVYWYRQLPEEGLKFMVYLQKENIIDESGMPKERFSAEFPKEGPSILRIQQVVRGDSAAYFCASSRGGGQGSYEQYFGPGTRLTVT.